This entry features one T cell receptor beta chain sequence. Trimming took 6 bases from V and 10 from J; bases not matched to a gene: 8. Germline V lookup: CDR1 MNHEY, CDR2 SMNVEV (reference sequence). The CDR3 sequence is 13 residues long. Amplification used 60 Vbeta primers and 13 Jbeta primers. Using immunoSEQ multiplex PCR, the repertoire was profiled, and TCRdb retains in-frame clones only, with some absent. Counted here are fewer than 200,000 clones, about 83% occurring once; the ten biggest clones make up approximately 2.6%. The data belong to a study of cytomegalovirus exposure and HLA in healthy donors.

The gene calls are TRBV27 and TRBJ2-5; TRBD1 matches at 10 bases. This sequence was found in a female donor in good health and CMV-seronegative. The sample comprised PBMCs. CDR3 in DNA: TGTGCCAGCAGGACATCCGGGACAGGGGACCAGTACTTC. Protein sequence: CASRTSGTGDQYF.